The 24 T cell receptor beta chains given below trace back to one sample, sequenced in a study of Graves' ophthalmopathy and Graves' hyperthyroidism. Amplified material comprised TCR beta CDR3 regions derived from RNA transcripts. Second-round multiplex PCR came after first-round RT-PCR with HTBI primers. TCRdb re-called the multiplex PCR reads through MiXCR, storing one row per CDR3 protein. The sample includes more than 300,000 distinct CDR3 sequences, about a sixth of them seen just once. The sample was peripheral blood. All receptors derive from an adult woman with stable Graves' hyperthyroidism.

This clonotype was detected ten times or more. Compared with germline, one end of the junction differs, possibly owing to a read error. The V call is TRBV6-1, the J call TRBJ2-4, with TRBD2 matching over 7 bases. The V gene's germline CDR1 is MNHNS and CDR2 SASEGT. The CDR3 runs to 14 residues. In nucleotides, the CDR3 is TGTGCCAGCAGTGAGGGAGGGGCTGCAAACATTCGGTACTTC. This sequence encodes CASSEGGAANIRYF.

This clonotype was seen ten or more times. The chain is built from TRBV7-9 and TRBJ2-5; no firm D call. This CDR3 comprises 15 residues. CDR1 and CDR2 from the germline V gene are SEHNR and FQNEAQ (reference sequence). The germline V and J ends were trimmed by 5 bases and 2 bases, with 15 bases remaining between them. This chain's CDR3 is CASSKGGRRQETQYF. CDR3 sequence (DNA): TGTGCCAGCAGCAAAGGTGGCAGGAGACAAGAGACCCAGTACTTC.

To note about this clonotype: A much bigger clone sits one base away, suggesting this may be a read error. V gene TRBV14 combines with J gene TRBJ1-1, with a possible D match to TRBD1 (5 bases). This CDR3 has 12 amino acids. Germline V gene lookup returns CDR1 SGHDN and CDR2 FVKESK. The CDR3 coding sequence is TGTGCCAGCGGCCAAAACCAGGGCGGCGCTTTCTTT. Its protein is CASGQNQGGAFF.

Details on this clonotype: Its ends do not fully match the called genes, so a read error is possible. The CDR3 sequence: CASRPGGDRIAKNIKYF. Written as DNA, the CDR3 is TGTGCCAGCAGGCCGGGTGGGGACAGGATAGCCAAAAACATTAAGTACTTC. J is TRBJ2-4 and V is TRBV2; TRBD1 aligns across 8 bases. The germline CDR1 and CDR2 sequences are SNHLY and FYNNEI. The CDR3 spans 17 residues.

This clonotype has ten or more counts. V and J are TRBV12-3 or TRBV12-4 and TRBJ1-6; 9 bases line up with TRBD1. The trim removed 8 bases at V and 8 bases at J, leaving 13 bases unmatched. The CDR3 sequence is 16 residues long. CDR3 sequence: CASGKQGARGYSPLHF. The CDR3 region has the DNA TGTGCCAGCGGCAAACAGGGGGCAAGAGGTTATTCACCCCTCCACTTT.

There are many counts of this clonotype. This chain joins TRBV13 and TRBJ2-7; no clear D. Trimming pared 1 base from V and 2 bases from J, leaving 9 bases between. Germline loops: CDR1 PRHDT, CDR2 FYEKMQ (reference sequence). This CDR3 spans 14 amino acids. As DNA, the CDR3 is TGTGCCAGCAGCTTAGCTTTTACGGCCTACGAGCAGTACTTC. Translation gives CASSLAFTAYEQYF.

The chain uses TRBV28 and TRBJ1-4; the match to TRBD1 covers 7 bases. Germline-derived CDR1 and CDR2 are MDHEN and SYDVKM. The junction had 13 bases not matched to a gene; V was cut back by 4 bases and J by 11 bases. CDR3 size: 15 residues. Written as DNA, the CDR3 is TGTGCCAGCAGTTCCCAGGGGGAGGCTGGGAGGAAACTGTTTTTT. It encodes CASSSQGEAGRKLFF.

There are many counts of this clonotype. The gene calls are TRBV12-3 or TRBV12-4 and TRBJ2-4, with 8 bases aligning to TRBD1. CDR3 length: 14 residues. The junction had 5 bases not matched to a gene; V was cut back by 3 bases and J by 7 bases. The CDR3 sequence: CASSFSTGVNIQYF. CDR3 bases: TGTGCCAGCAGTTTTTCGACAGGGGTTAACATTCAGTACTTC.

This clonotype has a count of ten or more. The chain uses TRBV6-1 and TRBJ2-7, with TRBD2 matching 10 bases. The length of the CDR3 is 15 residues. Looked up from germline, CDR1 is MNHNS and CDR2 is SASEGT. With 7 bases clipped from V and 2 bases from J, the junction kept 8 bases outside the gene matches. CDR3 DNA sequence: TGTGCCAGCACTCTCAAAGCGGGAGGGCCCTACGAGCAGTACGTC. It translates to CASTLKAGGPYEQYV.

This clonotype has at least ten counts. J is TRBJ1-5 and V is TRBV13; D possibly corresponds to TRBD1 (6 bases). The CDR3 contains 12 residues. Trimming took off 5 bases at V and 11 bases at J, with 13 bases between the two ends. Germline lookup yields CDR1 PRHDT and CDR2 FYEKMQ (reference sequence). The CDR3 DNA reads TGTGCCAGCAGCAGGGGAGGGGGGGCCCAGCATTTT. Translated: CASSRGGGAQHF.

In the case of this clonotype: A much larger clone is a single base away; this may be a read error. The rearrangement uses TRBV11-2 and TRBJ1-2; the D is unclear. Germline V gives CDR1 SGHAT, CDR2 FQNNGV. This CDR3 is built from 11 residues. The CDR3 region is CASSFANGCTF. The CDR3 DNA reads as TGTGCCAGCAGCTTTGCGAATGGCTGCACCTTC. Combining the CDR3 with reference TRBV11-2 and TRBJ1-2 gives the whole variable domain EAGVAQSPRYKIIEKRQSVAFWCNPISGHATLYWYQQILGQGPKLLIQFQNNGVVDDSQLPKDRFSAERLKGVDSTLKIQPAKLEDSAVYLCASSFANGCTFGSGTRLTVV.

The V gene is TRBV2, the J gene TRBJ2-4; D gene unclear. Germline CDR1 and CDR2: SNHLY and FYNNEI. This CDR3 is 15 amino acids long. Trimming stripped 4 bases from V and 1 base from J, with 11 bases between. CDR3 loop: CASSGAFLAKNIQYF. The DNA of the CDR3 is TGTGCCAGCAGTGGGGCATTTTTGGCCAAAAACATTCAGTACTTC.

This clonotype was counted at least ten times. The chain is built from TRBV28 and TRBJ1-1; a weak D match, TRBD1 (5 bases). With 6 bases removed from V and 0 bases from J, the gap between germline ends came to 11 bases. CDR3 length: 14 residues. Looked up from germline, CDR1 is MDHEN and CDR2 is SYDVKM. The CDR3 reads CASRYRRMNTEAFF. CDR3 DNA: TGTGCCAGCAGATACAGGAGGATGAACACTGAAGCTTTCTTT.

This clonotype came up many times. The chain uses TRBV5-1 and TRBJ2-7; D may be TRBD1 or TRBD2 (5 bases each). This CDR3 spans 14 amino acids. CDR1 is SGHRS, CDR2 YFSETQ, per germline. Trimming cost V 3 bases and J 0 bases, with 10 bases left between them. The CDR3 loop reads CASSWDGSSYEQYF. The CDR3 DNA sequence: TGCGCCAGCAGCTGGGACGGCAGCTCCTACGAGCAGTACTTC. The full variable domain, its missing parts supplied by reference TRBV5-1 and TRBJ2-7, is KAGVTQTPRYLIKTRGQQVTLSCSPISGHRSVSWYQQTPGQGLQFLFEYFSETQRNKGNFPGRFSGRQFSNSRSEMNVSTLELGDSALYLCASSWDGSSYEQYFGPGTRLTVT.

This clonotype was detected ten times or more. The chain has TRBV29-1 and TRBJ1-5; possible D gene TRBD1, 5 bases. This CDR3 is 13 amino acids long. Trimming left V 6 bases short and J 5 bases short, with 14 bases between. Looked up from germline, CDR1 is SQVTM and CDR2 is ANQGSEA. For the CDR3, the DNA is TGCAGCGTGACGGACAAGTCGGATCAGCCCCAGCATTTT. It specifies CSVTDKSDQPQHF. The variable domain in full, with the rest retrieved from reference TRBV29-1 and TRBJ1-5, is SAVISQKPSRDICQRGTSLTIQCQVDSQVTMMFWYRQQPGQSLTLIATANQGSEATYESGFVIDKFPISRPNLTFSTLTVSNMSPEDSSIYLCSVTDKSDQPQHFGDGTRLSIL.

This clonotype was picked up a small number of times. The V call is TRBV4-2, the J call TRBJ2-7, with 10 positions matching TRBD1. Unmatched junction bases numbered 8, after V lost 1 base and J lost 5 bases. This CDR3 has 16 amino acids. Germline V gives CDR1 LGHNA, CDR2 YNFKEQ. The CDR3 loop reads CASSQVAGDRGNEQYF. CDR3 nucleotide sequence: TGTGCCAGCAGCCAAGTGGCCGGGGACAGGGGAAACGAGCAGTACTTC.

This clonotype has at least ten counts. This chain links TRBV28 with TRBJ2-7; tentative D call: TRBD1 (6 bases). Looked up from germline, CDR1 is MDHEN and CDR2 is SYDVKM. V dropped 8 bases and J dropped 3 bases, with 17 bases sitting between them. The CDR3 covers 14 residues. The CDR3 DNA is TGTGCCAGCGGACAGACCAATAGGGACTACGAGCAGTACTTC. This gives the protein CASGQTNRDYEQYF. The entire variable domain, with the rest obtained from reference TRBV28 and TRBJ2-7, is as follows: DVKVTQSSRYLVKRTGEKVFLECVQDMDHENMFWYRQDPGLGLRLIYFSYDVKMKEKGDIPEGYSVSREKKERFSLILESASTNQTSMYLCASGQTNRDYEQYFGPGTRLTVT.

This clonotype was detected ten times or more. The J gene is TRBJ2-4, the V gene TRBV12-3 or TRBV12-4; TRBD2 matches at 7 bases. This CDR3 has 15 amino acids. The junction had 6 bases not matched to a gene; V was cut back by 6 bases and J by 1 base. In DNA form, the CDR3 reads TGTGCCAGCAGCCCGAGCGGGACGGCCAAAAACATTCAGTACTTC. This translates into CASSPSGTAKNIQYF.

At least ten counts were recorded for this clonotype. The V and J genes are TRBV12-3 or TRBV12-4 and TRBJ2-7, with 10 bases identical to TRBD1. Losses at the gene ends were 6 bases for V and 3 bases for J; bases not matched to a gene: 11. The CDR3 runs to 16 residues. The CDR3 bases are TGTGCCAGCAGCCAACCCTGGACAGGGGGAGTCTACGAGCAGTACTTC. Its translation: CASSQPWTGGVYEQYF.

A remark on this clonotype: An end of the junction differs from the germline gene, which may be a read error. V is TRBV12-3 or TRBV12-4 and J is TRBJ1-5; 7 bases line up with TRBD1. CDR3 length: 14 amino acids. The CDR3 here is CASSLTGNNQPQHF. CDR3 bases: TGTGCCAGCAGCCTGACAGGGAACAATCAGCCTCAGCATTTT.

This clonotype occurred many times. The V and J genes are TRBV4-1 and TRBJ2-7; 11 bases align to TRBD2. The CDR3 extends over 15 amino acids. V was clipped by 3 bases and J by 5 bases; unmatched bases: 6. In germline, CDR1 is MGHRA, CDR2 YSYEKL. CDR3 coding DNA: TGCGCCAGCAGCCAGTTACTAGCGGGAGAAGACGAGCAGTACTTC. Its protein product is CASSQLLAGEDEQYF.

This clonotype was seen repeatedly, ten times or more. This chain links TRBV6-5 with TRBJ2-7; D perhaps matches TRBD1 (5 bases). V dropped 3 bases and J dropped 3 bases, with 9 bases sitting between them. The germline V gene has CDR1 MNHEY and CDR2 SVGAGI. The length of the CDR3 is 13 residues. The DNA of the CDR3 is TGTGCCAGCAGTTATGGACACCACTACGAGCAGTACTTC. Its translation is CASSYGHHYEQYF.

This clonotype was recorded at least ten times. This sequence joins TRBV5-8 and TRBJ1-5; D call uncertain. Trimming pared 5 bases from V and 5 bases from J, leaving 8 bases between. This CDR3 region has 12 residues. The germline gives CDR1 SGHTS, CDR2 YDEGEE. Written as DNA, the CDR3 is TGTGCCAGCAGTGGCACGGATCAGCCCCAGCATTTT. Its translation is CASSGTDQPQHF.

In its sample, this clonotype was seen many times. The chain couples TRBV7-9 to TRBJ1-1; possible D gene TRBD1, 5 bases. V was trimmed by 7 bases and J by 6 bases, leaving 15 bases between them. The length of the CDR3 is 13 residues. Germline values: CDR1 SEHNR, CDR2 FQNEAQ (reference sequence). The CDR3: CASTEQAGAEAFF. Written as DNA, the CDR3 is TGTGCCAGCACCGAGCAGGCGGGGGCTGAAGCTTTCTTT.